Listed here are 3 T cell receptor beta chains from one sample, sequenced in a study of shared clonotypes between healthy human individuals. TCRdb keeps only in-frame clones here, not all; method: immunoSEQ multiplex PCR. The sample gives some 2.4 million clones, under 95% of which show up once; approximately 0.37% is in the top ten. Sequenced sample: naive CD4+ T cells from PBMCs. Sample subset: CD45RA+ positively selected. The receptors shown here come from a man between 18 and 35 years old in good health. Some clones in this sample may be carry-over from other donors' samples.

The chain carries TRBV7-8 and TRBJ1-1; 7 bases align to TRBD1. The J segment lost 5 bases and the V segment lost 2 bases, leaving 8 bases of the junction unmatched. CDR3 size: 15 residues. From germline, CDR1 is SGHVS and CDR2 FQNEAQ. CDR3 in amino acids: CASSLRQGSRTEAFF. The CDR3 region has the DNA TGTGCCAGCAGCTTAAGACAGGGCTCGAGGACTGAAGCTTTCTTT. The whole variable domain, filled in from reference TRBV7-8 and TRBJ1-1, reads GAGVSQSPRYKVAKRGQDVALRCDPISGHVSLFWYQQALGQGPEFLTYFQNEAQLDKSGLPSDRFFAERPEGSVSTLKIQRTQQEDSAVYLCASSLRQGSRTEAFFGQGTRLTVV.

The chain has TRBV29-1 and TRBJ2-3; D unresolved. The CDR3 contains 14 residues. Germline V lookup: CDR1 SQVTM, CDR2 ANQGSEA. With 3 bases removed from V and 0 bases from J, the gap between germline ends came to 10 bases. CDR3 region: CSVEAGLSTDTQYF. CDR3 sequence (DNA): TGCAGCGTTGAGGCCGGGCTTAGCACAGATACGCAGTATTTT.

The CDR3: CASTQYGNEKLFF. DNA of the CDR3: TGTGCCAGCACCCAATATGGTAATGAAAAACTGTTTTTT. The rearrangement links TRBV5-4 to TRBJ1-4; D ambiguous. The CDR3 is 13 residues long. Per germline, CDR1 SGHNT and CDR2 YYREEE (reference sequence). Deletions cut 6 bases from V and 4 bases from J, with 10 bases between.